The 32 T cell receptor beta chains reported below all come from one sample, sequenced in a study of cytomegalovirus exposure and HLA in healthy donors. Researchers ran the PCR with 60 Vbeta and 13 Jbeta primers. Profiled with immunoSEQ multiplex PCR; TCRdb holds only in-frame clones, not every one. The table for this sample gives about 150,000 clones. Sequenced input: PBMCs. All receptors derive from a woman aged 50 to 60 in good health and CMV-seronegative.

The chain carries TRBV5-4 and TRBJ2-3; tentative D call: TRBD1 (5 bases). Germline V gene sequence: CDR1 SGHNT, CDR2 YYREEE (reference sequence). The V and J ends lost 3 bases and 0 bases respectively, with 11 bases between them. The CDR3 spans 15 residues. The CDR3 reads CASSSTDPSTDTQYF. For the CDR3, the DNA is TGTGCCAGCAGCTCGACAGATCCTAGCACAGATACGCAGTATTTT.

V and J are TRBV19 and TRBJ2-5, with D tentatively TRBD1 (6 bases). The germline V gene encodes CDR1 LNHDA and CDR2 SQIVND (reference sequence). Trimming cost V 7 bases and J 5 bases, with 11 bases left between them. The CDR3 loop spans 12 amino acids. The DNA of the CDR3 is TGTGCCAGTACGGACAGAGGGGAGACCCAGTACTTC. Encoded protein: CASTDRGETQYF.

The V and J genes are TRBV28 and TRBJ1-2; TRBD1 might be the D (5 bases). Trimming cost V 5 bases and J 6 bases, with 16 bases left between them. The germline V gene encodes CDR1 MDHEN and CDR2 SYDVKM. The CDR3 has 14 residues. The CDR3 nucleotides are TGTGCCAGCAGTCCTACAGCGGGGGTTGATGGCTACACCTTC. It is translated as CASSPTAGVDGYTF.

V and J are TRBV6-5 and TRBJ2-2; D call uncertain. Germline CDR1 and CDR2: MNHEY and SVGAGI. The CDR3 totals 13 residues. Trimming cost V 0 bases and J 4 bases, with 3 bases left between them. The DNA of the CDR3 is TGTGCCAGCAGTTACTCGGCCACCGGGGAGCTGTTTTTT. Residues: CASSYSATGELFF.

This chain links TRBV7-8 with TRBJ2-7; D is undetermined. The CDR3 length is 15 residues. The germline V and J ends were trimmed by 0 bases and 0 bases, with 9 bases remaining between them. CDR1 SGHVS and CDR2 FQNEAQ come from the germline V gene. This CDR3 reads CASSLARVSSYEQYF. The CDR3 region has the DNA TGTGCCAGCAGCTTAGCCCGGGTAAGCTCCTACGAGCAGTACTTC.

This chain connects TRBV5-1 to TRBJ2-2, with D possibly TRBD1 on 5 matching bases. The V gene's germline CDR1 is SGHRS and CDR2 YFSETQ. Trimming pared 5 bases from V and 2 bases from J, leaving 13 bases between. The CDR3 loop spans 15 amino acids. The CDR3: CASRKGLGNTGELFF. CDR3 nucleotides: TGCGCCAGCAGAAAGGGGCTAGGTAACACCGGGGAGCTGTTTTTT. Variable domain in full (rest from reference TRBV5-1 and TRBJ2-2): KAGVTQTPRYLIKTRGQQVTLSCSPISGHRSVSWYQQTPGQGLQFLFEYFSETQRNKGNFPGRFSGRQFSNSRSEMNVSTLELGDSALYLCASRKGLGNTGELFFGEGSRLTVL.

This chain joins TRBV27 and TRBJ2-2; the match to TRBD2 covers 16 bases. The germline CDR1 and CDR2 sequences are MNHEY and SMNVEV (reference sequence). V dropped 5 bases and J dropped 7; count of bases not matched to a gene: 10. CDR3 length equals 18 residues. CDR3 bases: TGTGCCAGCAGTCCATGGGGACTAGCGGGAGGGAAAAACGGGGAGCTGTTTTTT. Its translation is CASSPWGLAGGKNGELFF.

The chain recombines TRBV28 with TRBJ2-7, with D possibly being TRBD1 (6 bases). This CDR3 is built from 13 residues. From germline, CDR1 is MDHEN and CDR2 SYDVKM. Trimming removed 7 bases at V and 4 bases at J, with 14 bases between. The CDR3 region is CASNQGPLYEQYF. Written as DNA, the CDR3 is TGTGCCAGCAATCAGGGGCCCCTATACGAGCAGTACTTC. The full variable domain, rest sourced from reference TRBV28 and TRBJ2-7, is DVKVTQSSRYLVKRTGEKVFLECVQDMDHENMFWYRQDPGLGLRLIYFSYDVKMKEKGDIPEGYSVSREKKERFSLILESASTNQTSMYLCASNQGPLYEQYFGPGTRLTVT.

The chain recombines TRBV5-1 with TRBJ2-2; no clear D. This CDR3 is built from 16 residues. With 4 bases removed from V and 1 base from J, the gap between germline ends came to 14 bases. From germline, CDR1 is SGHRS and CDR2 YFSETQ. CDR3 loop: CASSPTSTGNTGELFF. In DNA, the CDR3 is TGCGCCAGCAGCCCCACGTCGACGGGGAACACCGGGGAGCTGTTTTTT. Based on the CDR3 plus reference TRBV5-1 and TRBJ2-2, the full variable domain is KAGVTQTPRYLIKTRGQQVTLSCSPISGHRSVSWYQQTPGQGLQFLFEYFSETQRNKGNFPGRFSGRQFSNSRSEMNVSTLELGDSALYLCASSPTSTGNTGELFFGEGSRLTVL.

The chain joins TRBV5-6 to TRBJ2-1; the D gene is possibly TRBD1 (6 bases). Germline CDR1 SGHDT, CDR2 YYEEEE. This CDR3 region has 13 residues. The V end was cut by 1 base, the J end by 4 bases, with 6 bases between. The chain's CDR3 is CASSLTGYNEQFF. The CDR3 DNA sequence: TGTGCCAGCAGCTTGACAGGGTACAATGAGCAGTTCTTC.

The rearrangement joins TRBV14 to TRBJ2-4; perhaps TRBD2 as D (5 bases). Germline loops: CDR1 SGHDN, CDR2 FVKESK. Deletions cut 1 base from V and 10 bases from J, with 11 bases between. The CDR3 is made up of 13 amino acids. CDR3 sequence reads: CASSQGEGQIQYF. Written as DNA, the CDR3 is TGTGCCAGCAGCCAAGGAGAGGGTCAAATTCAGTACTTC.

The rearrangement links TRBV6-1 to TRBJ2-5; D is ambiguous. Between the trimmed V and J ends, which lost 10 bases and 2 bases, there was a span of 14 bases. CDR1 and CDR2 from the germline V gene are MNHNS and SASEGT. This CDR3 comprises 13 residues. CDR3 amino acids: CATEASGQETQYF. In DNA, the CDR3 is TGTGCCACAGAGGCCTCCGGTCAAGAGACCCAGTACTTC.

The chain is built from TRBV6-1 and TRBJ1-2; the D is unclear. Deletions cut 6 bases from V and 13 bases from J, with 15 bases between. This CDR3 has 11 residues. Germline CDR1 and CDR2: MNHNS and SASEGT. The CDR3 spells CASRGAGGLTF. The CDR3 nucleotides read TGTGCCAGCAGGGGAGCTGGTGGGCTCACCTTC.

The chain employs TRBV28 and TRBJ1-4; D is ambiguous. V lost 7 bases and J 4 bases, leaving 13 bases between the germline ends. The CDR3 runs 14 residues. Germline V gives CDR1 MDHEN, CDR2 SYDVKM. The CDR3 loop is CASKSTQRNEKLFF. CDR3 sequence (DNA): TGTGCCAGCAAGTCAACGCAGCGTAATGAAAAACTGTTTTTT. Variable domain in full (rest from reference TRBV28 and TRBJ1-4): DVKVTQSSRYLVKRTGEKVFLECVQDMDHENMFWYRQDPGLGLRLIYFSYDVKMKEKGDIPEGYSVSREKKERFSLILESASTNQTSMYLCASKSTQRNEKLFFGSGTQLSVL.

The chain recombines TRBV2 with TRBJ2-7; a weak D match, TRBD1 (6 bases). The CDR3 is made up of 14 amino acids. CDR1 is SNHLY, CDR2 FYNNEI, per germline. V dropped 3 bases and J dropped 5 bases, with 14 bases sitting between them. The chain's CDR3 is CASSETGYPNEQYF. The CDR3 nucleotides are TGTGCCAGCAGTGAGACAGGCTATCCTAACGAGCAGTACTTC. The full variable domain, completed using reference TRBV2 and TRBJ2-7, is EPEVTQTPSHQVTQMGQEVILRCVPISNHLYFYWYRQILGQKVEFLVSFYNNEISEKSEIFDDQFSVERPDGSNFTLKIRSTKLEDSAMYFCASSETGYPNEQYFGPGTRLTVT.

This chain joins TRBV7-2 and TRBJ2-7, with D unclear. The V gene lost 5 bases and the J gene lost 0 bases, with 11 bases spanning the gap. CDR1 SGHTA and CDR2 FQGNSA come from the germline V gene. There are 14 residues in the CDR3. CDR3 nucleotide sequence: TGTGCCAGCAGCCTTGGTCGGGTCTCCTACGAGCAGTACTTC. Its protein is CASSLGRVSYEQYF.

CDR3 region: CASSWDRKNNSPLHF. The CDR3, as DNA: TGTGCCAGCAGTTGGGACAGAAAGAATAATTCACCCCTCCACTTT. The chain is built from TRBV28 and TRBJ1-6; TRBD1 matches 7 bases. CDR1 MDHEN and CDR2 SYDVKM come from the germline V gene. Trimming cost V 4 bases and J 5 bases; bases outside gene matches: 5. There are 15 residues in the CDR3.

The chain has TRBV4-3 and TRBJ2-1; D gene ambiguous. Germline CDR1 and CDR2: LGHNA and YSLEER. The CDR3 consists of 16 residues. V lost 3 bases to trimming and J lost 4 bases, with 16 bases between them. CDR3 residues: CASSQVSLHNYNEQFF. CDR3 coding DNA: TGCGCCAGCAGCCAGGTTTCCCTTCACAATTACAATGAGCAGTTCTTC.

The chain carries TRBV7-9 and TRBJ1-5; TRBD1 agrees at 7 bases. Unmatched junction bases numbered 3, after V lost 1 base and J lost 0 bases. The V gene's germline CDR1 is SEHNR and CDR2 FQNEAQ (reference sequence). The CDR3 runs to 16 residues. In nucleotides, the CDR3 is TGTGCCAGCAGCTTAGGGACAGGAATTAGCAATCAGCCCCAGCATTTT. Its translation is CASSLGTGISNQPQHF.

The rearrangement links TRBV5-1 to TRBJ1-2; D perhaps matches TRBD1 (6 bases). V dropped 4 bases and J dropped 2 bases, with 18 bases sitting between them. Germline assignment: CDR1 SGHRS and CDR2 YFSETQ. The CDR3 is 16 residues long. The CDR3 region is CASSVTQGPPNYGYTF. CDR3 nucleotide sequence: TGCGCCAGCAGCGTAACACAGGGTCCGCCAAACTATGGCTACACCTTC.

CDR3 sequence: CASSPRVDDYGYTF. Written as DNA, the CDR3 is TGCGCCAGCAGCCCCAGGGTAGACGACTATGGCTACACCTTC. The gene calls are TRBV5-1 and TRBJ1-2, with TRBD1 as a possible D gene (5 bases). Trimming pared 4 bases from V and 3 bases from J, leaving 13 bases between. The germline gives CDR1 SGHRS, CDR2 YFSETQ. The CDR3 is 14 amino acids.

Written as DNA, the CDR3 is TGCGCCAGCAGCGTCCCGACAGGGCGATCGGATTCACCCCTCCACTTT. This sequence encodes CASSVPTGRSDSPLHF. The chain carries TRBV5-1 and TRBJ1-6; 7 bases are shared with TRBD1. The CDR3 consists of 16 residues. Germline values: CDR1 SGHRS, CDR2 YFSETQ. Trimming removed 4 bases from V and 8 bases from J; junction bases left unmatched: 12. Drawing the rest from reference TRBV5-1 and TRBJ1-6, the complete variable domain is KAGVTQTPRYLIKTRGQQVTLSCSPISGHRSVSWYQQTPGQGLQFLFEYFSETQRNKGNFPGRFSGRQFSNSRSEMNVSTLELGDSALYLCASSVPTGRSDSPLHFGNGTRLTVT.

V usage is TRBV19 and J usage is TRBJ2-5; TRBD2 matches at 9 bases. Germline V gene data show CDR1 as LNHDA and CDR2 as SQIVND (reference sequence). Losses at the gene ends were 3 bases for V and 4 bases for J; bases not matched to a gene: 6. The CDR3 runs 15 residues. CDR3 region: CASSIMAGGGETQYF. In nucleotides, the CDR3 is TGTGCCAGTAGTATCATGGCGGGAGGGGGAGAGACCCAGTACTTC.

V usage is TRBV7-2 and J usage is TRBJ1-2; 11 bases map to TRBD1. CDR3 size: 14 residues. Unmatched junction bases numbered 9, after V lost 5 bases and J lost 10 bases. Germline CDR1 is SGHTA and CDR2 is FQGNSA. CDR3 loop: CASSPGQGARDYTF. CDR3 sequence (DNA): TGTGCCAGCAGCCCCGGACAGGGGGCAAGGGACTACACCTTC.

Of note for this clone: At one boundary the junction diverges from the germline segment, which might be a read error. This rearrangement joins TRBV7-9 to TRBJ2-7; tentative D call: TRBD2 (6 bases). Germline lookup yields CDR1 SEHNR and CDR2 FQNEAQ (reference sequence). The CDR3 contains 14 residues. CDR3 sequence reads: CASSLASSSYEQYF. In DNA, the CDR3 is TGTGCCAGCAGCCTAGCGTCGTCCAGCTACGAGCAGTACTTC.

The gene calls are TRBV11-2 and TRBJ2-2; D may be TRBD2 (5 bases). CDR3 length: 16 residues. The germline V gene has CDR1 SGHAT and CDR2 FQNNGV. With 6 bases removed from V and 5 bases from J, the gap between germline ends came to 19 bases. CDR3 DNA sequence: TGTGCCAGCAGGTTAATGGCGGGCATTGGTACCGGGGAGCTGTTTTTT. Translated: CASRLMAGIGTGELFF.

The rearrangement uses TRBV5-1 and TRBJ1-2; TRBD1 matches 10 bases. V shed 4 bases, J shed 8 bases, and the junction held 11 bases outside the gene matches. The CDR3 consists of 15 residues. In germline, CDR1 is SGHRS, CDR2 YFSETQ. CDR3 bases: TGCGCCAGCAGCGACCGGGACAGGGGTGCTTGGGGCTACACCTTC. This codes for CASSDRDRGAWGYTF.

The chain combines TRBV18 with TRBJ2-7; 13 nucleotides line up with TRBD2. The germline V gene encodes CDR1 KGHSH and CDR2 LQKENI. The CDR3 is 15 residues long. Germline trimming cut 6 bases from V and 4 bases from J; bases unmatched to any gene: 6. The CDR3 DNA sequence: TGTGCCAGCTCTCGGACTAGCGGGGGCATGTACGAGCAGTACTTC. It specifies CASSRTSGGMYEQYF. The whole variable domain, remainder taken from reference TRBV18 and TRBJ2-7, is NAGVMQNPRHLVRRRGQEARLRCSPMKGHSHVYWYRQLPEEGLKFMVYLQKENIIDESGMPKERFSAEFPKEGPSILRIQQVVRGDSAAYFCASSRTSGGMYEQYFGPGTRLTVT.

The chain links TRBV4-3 to TRBJ2-5; perhaps TRBD1 as D (5 bases). The germline V gene has CDR1 LGHNA and CDR2 YSLEER. Trimming removed 3 bases from V and 2 bases from J, with 7 bases in between. CDR3 length: 13 amino acids. The CDR3 protein is CASSHGQQETQYF. CDR3 in DNA: TGCGCCAGCAGCCACGGACAACAAGAGACCCAGTACTTC.

This chain joins TRBV9 and TRBJ2-5; possibly TRBD1 for D (5 bases). From germline, CDR1 is SGDLS and CDR2 YYNGEE. Trimming took off 0 bases at V and 2 bases at J, with 8 bases between the two ends. The CDR3 is made up of 14 amino acids. CDR3 sequence reads: CASSVGGRQETQYF. CDR3 in DNA: TGTGCCAGCAGCGTAGGGGGCAGACAAGAGACCCAGTACTTC.

This chain uses TRBV6-1 with TRBJ2-3; the D gene is possibly TRBD2 (5 bases). This CDR3 is built from 15 residues. Germline values: CDR1 MNHNS, CDR2 SASEGT. Trimming took off 6 bases at V and 8 bases at J, with 21 bases between the two ends. The CDR3 DNA is TGTGCCAGCAGCCAAAGCGGAACGACCGGTGGTACGCAGTATTTT. This encodes CASSQSGTTGGTQYF.

V gene TRBV7-2 combines with J gene TRBJ2-3; D not resolved. Germline CDR1 and CDR2: SGHTA and FQGNSA. This CDR3 has 12 residues. Deletions cut 6 bases from V and 5 bases from J, with 9 bases between. The CDR3 sequence is CASRLNKDTQYF. DNA for the CDR3: TGTGCCAGCAGGTTAAATAAAGATACGCAGTATTTT.